This T cell receptor (beta chain) is drawn from a study of neurological immune-mediated disorders. Over 190 million TCR-beta sequences from 15-18 subjects came from every sequencing run. Via MiXCR, TCRdb re-called the 5' RACE reads, giving one row per CDR3 protein. The data show 65,000 to 90,000 distinct CDR3 sequences, roughly 4.7% seen once. CDR1 and CDR2 from the germline V gene are LGHDT and YNNKEL (reference sequence). The CDR3 runs 16 residues. Trimming took 0 bases from V and 4 from J, leaving 10 bases between them. This clonotype has a count of ten or more. The clonotype was recovered from a woman in her 30s with multiple sclerosis. The chain joins TRBV3-1 to TRBJ2-6; perhaps TRBD1 as D (5 bases). The material sequenced was PBMCs. The CDR3 sequence is CASSQDAGSGANVLTF. The CDR3 nucleotides read TGTGCCAGCAGCCAAGATGCAGGGTCAGGGGCCAACGTCCTGACTTTC.